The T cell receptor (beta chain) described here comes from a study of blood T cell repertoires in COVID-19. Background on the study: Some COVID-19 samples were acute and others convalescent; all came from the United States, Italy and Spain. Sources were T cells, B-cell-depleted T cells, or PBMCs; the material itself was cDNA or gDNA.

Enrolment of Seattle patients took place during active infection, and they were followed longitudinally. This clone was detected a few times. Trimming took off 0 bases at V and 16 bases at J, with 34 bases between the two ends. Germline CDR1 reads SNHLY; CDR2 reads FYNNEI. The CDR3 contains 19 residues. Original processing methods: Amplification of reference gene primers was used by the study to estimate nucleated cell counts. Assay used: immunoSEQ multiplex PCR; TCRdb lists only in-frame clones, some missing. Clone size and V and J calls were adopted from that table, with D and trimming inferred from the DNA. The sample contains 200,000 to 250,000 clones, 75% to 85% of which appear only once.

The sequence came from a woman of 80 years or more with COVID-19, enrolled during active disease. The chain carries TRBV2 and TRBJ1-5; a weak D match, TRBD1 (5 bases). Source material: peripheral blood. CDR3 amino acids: CASSEAADSPGTGALSGHF. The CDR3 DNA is TGTGCCAGCAGTGAAGCTGCAGATTCCCCCGGGACTGGGGCTCTCTCTGGTCATTTT.